These T cell receptor beta chains were read from a single sample in a study of blood T cells in healthy people across ages. TCRdb recomputed calls from the 5' RACE reads with MiXCR, one row per CDR3 protein. The sample consists of some 640,000 distinct CDR3 sequences, more than 40% of them appearing once. Material: blood. The receptors shown here come from a woman aged 55-69 years in good health. CDR3s include the opening cysteine and the closing phenylalanine or tryptophan. The D gene is left open where the match is weak. Where a row states a size, it is once, few, many or the class of an expanded clone; other rows omit it.

V gene	clone size	D gene	J gene	CDR3 protein	CDR3 DNA
TRBV29-1	few	-	TRBJ1-1	CSVEQGLMNTEAFF	TGCAGCGTTGAACAGGGACTTATGAACACTGAAGCTTTCTTT
TRBV20-1	few	-	TRBJ2-1	CSAMRNEQFF	TGCAGTGCTATGAGGAATGAGCAGTTCTTC
TRBV20-1	-	-	TRBJ1-2	CSARRDPDLYGYTF	TGCAGTGCTAGAAGGGACCCAGATTTGTATGGCTACACCTTC
TRBV2	-	TRBD1	TRBJ1-4	CASRSQGASDEKPFF	TGTGCCAGCAGAAGCCAGGGGGCCAGCGATGAAAAACCGTTTTTT
TRBV3-1	many	-	TRBJ2-5	CASSRAQGVETQYF	TGTGCCAGCAGCCGCGCTCAGGGAGTGGAGACCCAGTACTTC
TRBV7-2	many	TRBD2	TRBJ2-7	CASSLRRGEREQYF	TGTGCCAGCAGCTTACGGCGGGGGGAACGCGAGCAGTACTTC
TRBV2	few	-	TRBJ2-3	CASSYAGSTDTQYF	TGTGCCAGCAGTTACGCGGGAAGCACAGATACGCAGTATTTT
TRBV6-1	-	-	TRBJ1-6	CASSEVRGNSPLHF	TGTGCCAGCAGTGAAGTCCGGGGTAATTCACCCCTCCACTTT
TRBV25-1	-	-	TRBJ2-5	CASSEWFGETQYF	TGTGCCAGCAGTGAATGGTTTGGGGAGACCCAGTACTTC
TRBV29-1	-	-	TRBJ2-7	CSTVEVTGRSYEQYF	TGCAGCACCGTTGAGGTAACGGGGCGCTCCTACGAGCAGTACTTC
TRBV7-3	-	-	TRBJ2-1	CASSLTSTGTEADEQFF	TGTGCCAGCAGCTTAACCTCGACCGGGACCGAGGCCGATGAGCAGTTCTTC
TRBV7-2	-	TRBD2	TRBJ2-5	CASRTLRLSSGRAIFYEQYF	TGTGCCAGCAGGACCTTGAGGTTGTCTAGCGGGAGGGCTATTTTCTATGAGCAGTACTTC
TRBV29-1	few	TRBD1	TRBJ1-2	CSVRQGAKANYGYTF	TGCAGCGTTCGCCAGGGGGCGAAGGCTAACTATGGCTACACCTTC
TRBV7-3	-	TRBD1	TRBJ1-2	CASSSKDRTGYTF	TGTGCCAGCAGCTCGAAGGACAGGACTGGCTACACCTTC
TRBV12-3/TRBV12-4	-	-	TRBJ2-3	CASSPSSRRRADTQYF	TGTGCCAGCAGCCCATCAAGCAGAAGGAGAGCAGATACGCAGTATTTT
TRBV28	-	-	TRBJ2-5	CASRTFGQQYF	TGTGCCAGCAGGACTTTCGGCCAACAGTACTTC
TRBV12-3/TRBV12-4	-	-	TRBJ2-7	CASSRTTNYGQYF	TGTGCCAGCAGTAGGACGACTAACTACGGGCAGTACTTC
TRBV10-3	-	TRBD2	TRBJ2-3	CAISEETLSGGRTDTQYF	TGTGCCATCAGTGAGGAGACCCTTAGCGGGGGACGCACAGATACGCAGTATTTT
TRBV15	-	-	TRBJ2-5	CATSRDWAPVNQETQYF	TGTGCCACCAGCAGAGATTGGGCTCCAGTAAACCAAGAGACCCAGTACTTC